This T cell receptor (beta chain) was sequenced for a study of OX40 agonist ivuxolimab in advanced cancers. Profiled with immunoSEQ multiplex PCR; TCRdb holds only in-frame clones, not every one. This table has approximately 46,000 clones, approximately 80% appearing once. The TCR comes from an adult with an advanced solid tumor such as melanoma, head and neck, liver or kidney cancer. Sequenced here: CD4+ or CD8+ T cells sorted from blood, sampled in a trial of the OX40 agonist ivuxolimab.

The CDR3 sequence is CASAGGIGKETQYF. The CDR3 bases are TGCGCCAGCGCAGGGGGGATCGGAAAAGAGACCCAGTACTTC. The V call is TRBV5-1, the J call TRBJ2-5; D perhaps matches TRBD1 (7 bases). The CDR3 sequence is 14 residues long. V was shortened by 7 bases and J by 3 bases, with 16 bases between the two germline ends. Germline CDR1 is SGHRS and CDR2 is YFSETQ.